The following is a T cell receptor beta chain sequence with its context. This sample is drawn from a study of blood T cell repertoires in COVID-19. Source study methods: Researchers report that nucleated cell counts were estimated from reference gene primer amplification. Method: immunoSEQ multiplex PCR; TCRdb's copy keeps in-frame clones and lacks some. V and J calls and clone size come straight from that table; D and trimming were deduced from the DNA. Of hundreds of thousands of clones listed, about 90% are singletons. Sequencing used PBMCs or T cells enriched from blood (not recorded which). The sequence derives from a woman aged 25 to 39 who had recovered from COVID-19.

The CDR3 region has the DNA TGTGCCACCAGCAGAGATCTAGCAGCCGAAAACTATGGCTACACCTTC. Protein: CATSRDLAAENYGYTF. V usage is TRBV15 and J usage is TRBJ1-2, with unresolved D. V was trimmed by 0 bases and J by 2 bases, leaving 13 bases between them. Germline CDR1 LNHNV, CDR2 YYDKDF (reference sequence). The length of the CDR3 is 16 residues.